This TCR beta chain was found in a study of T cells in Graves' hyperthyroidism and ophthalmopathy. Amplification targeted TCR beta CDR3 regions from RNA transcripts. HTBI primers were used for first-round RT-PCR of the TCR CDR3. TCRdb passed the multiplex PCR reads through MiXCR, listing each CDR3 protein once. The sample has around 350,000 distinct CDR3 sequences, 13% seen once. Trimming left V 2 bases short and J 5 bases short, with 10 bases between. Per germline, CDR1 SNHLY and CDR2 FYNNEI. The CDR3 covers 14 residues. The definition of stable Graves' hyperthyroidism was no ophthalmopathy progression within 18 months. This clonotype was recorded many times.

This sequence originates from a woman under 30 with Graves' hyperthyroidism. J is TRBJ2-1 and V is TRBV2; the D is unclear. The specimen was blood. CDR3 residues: CASSEISENNEQFF. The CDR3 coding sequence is TGTGCCAGCAGTGAAATATCGGAGAACAATGAGCAGTTCTTC.